The present entry profiles one T cell receptor (beta chain) with its context. These data come from a study of OX40 agonist ivuxolimab in advanced cancers. Study summary: Hepatocellular carcinoma, melanoma, renal cell or head and neck cancer affected the dose-escalation patients.

TCRdb's copy holds only in-frame clones and misses some; the assay was immunoSEQ multiplex PCR. The table records 70,000 to 75,000 clones, roughly four fifths of them present only once. V was trimmed by 4 bases and J by 0 bases, leaving 14 bases between them. Germline values: CDR1 SGHDT, CDR2 YYEEEE. This CDR3 comprises 16 residues. The chain uses TRBV5-6 and TRBJ2-1; no clear D. The origin of this receptor is an adult with an advanced solid tumor such as melanoma, head and neck, liver or kidney cancer. Sample: CD4+ or CD8+ T cells sorted from blood, taken in a trial of the OX40 agonist ivuxolimab. The CDR3: CASSAYRLSSYNEQFF. In nucleotides, the CDR3 is TGTGCCAGCAGCGCATATAGGCTGAGCTCCTACAATGAGCAGTTCTTC.